Listed here are 7 T cell receptor beta chains from one sample, sequenced in a study of T cells in tumors after PD-1 blockade. Sequenced by immunoSEQ multiplex PCR; TCRdb stores in-frame clones only, minus some. The table lists about 47,000 clones, about four fifths of them singletons. This sample comprised PBMCs, obtained before anti-PD-1 treatment. These receptors all stem from a human donor with basal cell carcinoma.

This rearrangement joins TRBV30 to TRBJ1-2; D is possibly TRBD1 (6 bases). The CDR3 runs to 17 residues. V was clipped by 2 bases and J by 1 base, with 20 bases between them. CDR1 is GTSNPN, CDR2 SVGIG, per germline (reference sequence). CDR3 region: CAWSHGELGGRNYGYTF. CDR3 DNA sequence: TGTGCCTGGAGTCATGGAGAGTTGGGGGGGCGTAACTATGGCTACACCTTC.

In its sample, this clone was seen a few times. The gene calls are TRBV15 and TRBJ1-5, with no clear D. Trimming cost V 2 bases and J 2 bases, with 10 bases left between them. This CDR3 comprises 15 residues. The V gene's germline CDR1 is LNHNV and CDR2 YYDKDF (reference sequence). CDR3 DNA sequence: TGTGCCACCAGCAGACCTCCGCGAGGCAATCAGCCCCAGCATTTT. Its translation is CATSRPPRGNQPQHF.

The CDR3 here is CASSLDEGSTEAFF. The CDR3 coding sequence is TGTGCCAGCAGCTTAGATGAGGGGAGTACTGAAGCTTTCTTT. The J gene is TRBJ1-1, the V gene TRBV7-6; possibly TRBD1 for D (5 bases). The CDR3 is made up of 14 amino acids. The V end was cut by 1 base, the J end by 5 bases, with 11 bases between. Germline loops: CDR1 SGHVS, CDR2 FNYEAQ.

The genes are TRBV28 and TRBJ1-2, with a weak D call TRBD1 (5 bases). V lost 8 bases, J lost 7 bases, and 14 bases lay in between. The CDR3 runs 12 residues. CDR1 and CDR2 (germline): MDHEN, SYDVKM. The CDR3 spells CASRGGKSGYTF. CDR3 in DNA: TGTGCCAGCCGCGGGGGGAAGAGTGGCTACACCTTC.

In its sample, this clone was seen a few times. The chain employs TRBV4-1 and TRBJ2-2; D remains ambiguous. Germline CDR1 is MGHRA and CDR2 is YSYEKL. V lost 5 bases, J lost 3 bases, and 10 bases lay in between. The CDR3 consists of 14 residues. The CDR3 coding sequence is TGCGCCAGCAGCACGCGCTCAGACACCGGGGAGCTGTTTTTT. It specifies CASSTRSDTGELFF.

V gene TRBV27 combines with J gene TRBJ1-2, with TRBD1 matching over 8 bases. This CDR3 is built from 14 residues. V was pared by 6 bases and J by 2 bases, with 5 bases of the junction left unmatched. CDR1 and CDR2 (germline): MNHEY, SMNVEV (reference sequence). The CDR3 region has the DNA TGTGCCAGCAGGGGACAGGCCATCAACTATGGCTACACCTTC. Protein product: CASRGQAINYGYTF.

The rearrangement joins TRBV9 to TRBJ1-4; D not resolved. With 7 bases removed from V and 0 bases from J, the gap between germline ends came to 10 bases. The CDR3 contains 14 residues. Germline V gene data show CDR1 as SGDLS and CDR2 as YYNGEE. CDR3 DNA: TGTGCCAGCGGCCCATCTGCAACTAATGAAAAACTGTTTTTT. Encoded protein: CASGPSATNEKLFF.